This paragraph reports one T cell receptor (beta chain). Its antigen is currently not known. The sample holds no much larger clone one base away, and base qualities are not on file. The germline V gene yields MDHEN for CDR1 and SYDVKM for CDR2. The junction shows trimming of 3 bases on V and 2 bases on J, and the gene matches do not reach 5 bases of it. The CDR3 sequence holds 16 residues, the cysteine and phenylalanine included. Of all the DNA, just the CDR3 is kept, 48 bases in frame from base 1. The immunoSEQ assay, a bias-controlled multiplex PCR using V- and J-specific primers, was used to amplify TCR beta CDR3 regions from genomic DNA. In a second PCR step, a proprietary barcode and Illumina adapter sequences were attached to the CDR3 amplicons. CDR3 libraries were sequenced on an Illumina MiSeq instrument. For the original study's pipeline: Export and quality control were handled in immunoSEQ Analyzer 3.0, while downstream analyses relied on R Bioconductor and Immunarch. Only productive rearrangements within the normalized downsampled data set were used in the calculation of repertoire metrics. In the normalized cohort, clonotypes with more than 5 templates were defined as pathologically expanded. The Inverse Simpson Index served as the measure of repertoire diversity. To capture all clonotypes, the CMV-specificity analyses were run on the non-normalized data set. Imported from immuneACCESS, the table was reduced by TCRdb to in-frame sequences with V and J called. These copies leave out some clones; in studies compared against another copy, an unresolved V gene accounts for under half, and the cause of the remainder is not known. That table furnishes V, J and clone size, whereas the DNA furnished D and trimming. The sample profile shows just under 1,500 clones; about 67% of them were found once. The ten biggest clones cover roughly 24% of the sample.

The source of the sample is a study of T cell clonotyping in hematopoietic cell transplantation listed by TCRdb under 2021. Regarding the research as a whole: A total of roughly 130 blood samples were collected in the study from roughly 32 consecutive transplant recipients and their related donors. Recruitment of patients ran from 2015 to early 2017, and follow-up continued until late 2020 or until death. Study-wide findings and limitations: After transplant, TCR diversity in recipients dropped, and pathologically expanded clonotypes climbed progressively between day 30 and day 180. Donor and pretransplant recipient Inverse Simpson Index values predicted broader posttransplant TCR repertoire diversity. Sample size was limited, and cells were not sorted, so CD4 and CD8 repertoire contributions could not be separated. Just a small fraction of recipient repertoires overlapped with donor repertoires, and more than 97% appeared de novo at the given depth.

The sample's time point label, decoded: 100 days after allo-HCT. Blood samples were obtained from recipients approximately 28 days before transplant and at days 30, 100 and 180 after transplant. Nuclei Lysis Solution was used to extract genomic DNA from fresh or cryopreserved unfractionated peripheral blood mononuclear cells. This receptor was identified in a female patient aged 60 or older who had an allogeneic stem cell transplant, so the T cells may come from the graft donor. Some clones in this sample may be carry-over from other donors' samples. The V and J genes are TRBV28 and TRBJ2-3; 10 central nucleotides agree with TRBD2. The specimen was peripheral blood mononuclear cells, collected 100 days after allogeneic stem cell transplant. The CDR3 sequence is CASSFSGRAYTDTQYF. The nucleotides read TGTGCCAGCAGTTTCAGCGGGAGGGCCTACACAGATACGCAGTATTTT.